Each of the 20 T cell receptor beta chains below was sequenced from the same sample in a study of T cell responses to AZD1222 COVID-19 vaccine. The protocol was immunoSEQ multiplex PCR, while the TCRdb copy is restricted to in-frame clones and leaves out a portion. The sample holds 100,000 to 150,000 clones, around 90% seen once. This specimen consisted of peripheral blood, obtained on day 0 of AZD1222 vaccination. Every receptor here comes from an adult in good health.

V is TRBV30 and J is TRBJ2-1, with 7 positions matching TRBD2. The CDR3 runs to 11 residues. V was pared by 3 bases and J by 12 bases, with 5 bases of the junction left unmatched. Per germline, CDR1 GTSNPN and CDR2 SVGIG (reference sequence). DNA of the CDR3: TGTGCCTGGAGAGCGGGACGGGGGCAGTTCTTC. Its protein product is CAWRAGRGQFF.

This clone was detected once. CDR3 nucleotides: TGTGCCAGCAGTTCCCCGGGAGGGGATAGAGGCTACGAGCAGTACTTC. This sequence encodes CASSSPGGDRGYEQYF. The chain combines TRBV28 with TRBJ2-7, with 8 bases matching TRBD2. CDR1 and CDR2 (germline): MDHEN, SYDVKM. The CDR3 totals 16 residues. V trimming: 4 bases; J trimming: 3 bases; junction bases outside the gene matches: 11. Variable domain in full (rest from reference TRBV28 and TRBJ2-7): DVKVTQSSRYLVKRTGEKVFLECVQDMDHENMFWYRQDPGLGLRLIYFSYDVKMKEKGDIPEGYSVSREKKERFSLILESASTNQTSMYLCASSSPGGDRGYEQYFGPGTRLTVT.

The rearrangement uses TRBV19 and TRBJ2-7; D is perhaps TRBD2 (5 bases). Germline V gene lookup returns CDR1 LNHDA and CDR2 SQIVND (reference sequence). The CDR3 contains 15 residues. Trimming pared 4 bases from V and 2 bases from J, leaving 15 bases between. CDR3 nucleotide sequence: TGTGCCAGTAGTAAGGAGGCCGGGTCCCCCTACGAGCAGTACTTC. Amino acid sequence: CASSKEAGSPYEQYF.

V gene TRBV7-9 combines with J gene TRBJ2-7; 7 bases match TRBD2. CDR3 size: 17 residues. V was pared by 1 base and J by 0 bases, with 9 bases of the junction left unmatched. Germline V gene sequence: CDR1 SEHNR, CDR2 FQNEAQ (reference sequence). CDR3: CASSLGLYGGSSYEQYF. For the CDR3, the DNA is TGTGCCAGCAGCTTAGGGTTATACGGGGGGAGCTCCTACGAGCAGTACTTC.

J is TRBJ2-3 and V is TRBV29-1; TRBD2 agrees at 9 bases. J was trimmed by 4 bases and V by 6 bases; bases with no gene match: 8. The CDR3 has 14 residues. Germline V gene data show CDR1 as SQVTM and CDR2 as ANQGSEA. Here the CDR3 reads CSVGSGGTSDTQYF. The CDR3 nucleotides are TGCAGCGTGGGGAGCGGGGGGACCTCAGATACGCAGTATTTT.

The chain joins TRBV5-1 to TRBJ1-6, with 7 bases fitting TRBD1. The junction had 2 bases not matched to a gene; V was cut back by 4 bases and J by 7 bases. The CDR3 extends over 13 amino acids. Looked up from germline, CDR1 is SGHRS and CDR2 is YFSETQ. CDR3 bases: TGCGCCAGCAGCCAGGGACAGAATTCACCCCTCCACTTT. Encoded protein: CASSQGQNSPLHF.

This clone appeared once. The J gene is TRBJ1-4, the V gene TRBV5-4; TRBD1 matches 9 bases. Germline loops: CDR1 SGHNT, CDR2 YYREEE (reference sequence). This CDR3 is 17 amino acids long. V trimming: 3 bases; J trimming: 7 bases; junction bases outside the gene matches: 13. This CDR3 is CASSSGQGLMNSEKLFF. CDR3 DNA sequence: TGTGCCAGCAGCTCGGGACAGGGACTTATGAATTCTGAAAAACTGTTTTTT.

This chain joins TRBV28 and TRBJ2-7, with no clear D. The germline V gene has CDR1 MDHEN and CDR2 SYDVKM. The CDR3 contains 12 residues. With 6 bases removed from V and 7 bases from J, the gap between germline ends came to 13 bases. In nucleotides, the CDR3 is TGTGCCAGCAGCCGGCCCCGATGGGAGCAGTACTTC. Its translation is CASSRPRWEQYF.

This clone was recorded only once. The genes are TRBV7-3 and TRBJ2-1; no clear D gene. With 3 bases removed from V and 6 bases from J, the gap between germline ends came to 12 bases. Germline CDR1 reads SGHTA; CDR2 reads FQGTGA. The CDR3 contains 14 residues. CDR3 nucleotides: TGTGCCAGCAGCTTGGATGGTGGTTCCAATGAGCAGTTCTTC. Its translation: CASSLDGGSNEQFF. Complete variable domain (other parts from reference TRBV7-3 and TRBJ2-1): GAGVSQTPSNKVTEKGKYVELRCDPISGHTALYWYRQSLGQGPEFLIYFQGTGAADDSGLPNDRFFAVRPEGSVSTLKIQRTERGDSAVYLCASSLDGGSNEQFFGPGTRLTVL.

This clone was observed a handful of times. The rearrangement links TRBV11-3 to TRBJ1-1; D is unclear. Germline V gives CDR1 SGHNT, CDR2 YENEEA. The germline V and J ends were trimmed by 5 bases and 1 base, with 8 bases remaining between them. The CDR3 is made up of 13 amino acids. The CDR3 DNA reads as TGTGCCAGCAGCCTGTTGGGGAACACTGAAGCTTTCTTT. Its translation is CASSLLGNTEAFF. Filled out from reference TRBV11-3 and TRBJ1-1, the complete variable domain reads EAGVVQSPRYKIIEKKQPVAFWCNPISGHNTLYWYLQNLGQGPELLIRYENEEAVDDSQLPKDRFSAERLKGVDSTLKIQPAELGDSAVYLCASSLLGNTEAFFGQGTRLTVV.

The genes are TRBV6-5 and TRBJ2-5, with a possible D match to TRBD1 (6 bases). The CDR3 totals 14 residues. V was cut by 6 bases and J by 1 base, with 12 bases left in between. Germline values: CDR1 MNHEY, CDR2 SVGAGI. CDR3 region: CASSQQGRQETQYF. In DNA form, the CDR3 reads TGTGCCAGCAGCCAACAGGGTCGCCAAGAGACCCAGTACTTC.

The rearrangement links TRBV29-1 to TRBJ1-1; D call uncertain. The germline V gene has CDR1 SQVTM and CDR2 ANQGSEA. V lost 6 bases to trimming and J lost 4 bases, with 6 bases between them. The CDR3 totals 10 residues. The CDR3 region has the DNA TGCAGCGTACAAGTCACTGAAGCTTTCTTT. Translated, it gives CSVQVTEAFF.

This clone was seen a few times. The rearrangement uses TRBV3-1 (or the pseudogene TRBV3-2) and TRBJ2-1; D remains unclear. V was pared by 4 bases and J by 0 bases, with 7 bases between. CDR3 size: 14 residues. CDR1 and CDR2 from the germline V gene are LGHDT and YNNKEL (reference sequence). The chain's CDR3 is CASSPQYSYNEQFF. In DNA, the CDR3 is TGTGCCAGCAGCCCCCAGTACTCCTACAATGAGCAGTTCTTC.

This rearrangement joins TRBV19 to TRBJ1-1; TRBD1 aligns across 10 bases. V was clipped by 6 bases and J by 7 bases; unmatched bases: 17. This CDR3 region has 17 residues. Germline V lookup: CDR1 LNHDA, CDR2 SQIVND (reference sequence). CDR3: CASSYKLGQGLIREAFF. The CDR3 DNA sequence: TGTGCCAGTAGCTATAAATTGGGACAGGGGCTCATCCGTGAAGCTTTCTTT. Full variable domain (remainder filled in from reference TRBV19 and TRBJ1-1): DGGITQSPKYLFRKEGQNVTLSCEQNLNHDAMYWYRQDPGQGLRLIYYSQIVNDFQKGDIAEGYSVSREKKESFPLTVTSAQKNPTAFYLCASSYKLGQGLIREAFFGQGTRLTVV.

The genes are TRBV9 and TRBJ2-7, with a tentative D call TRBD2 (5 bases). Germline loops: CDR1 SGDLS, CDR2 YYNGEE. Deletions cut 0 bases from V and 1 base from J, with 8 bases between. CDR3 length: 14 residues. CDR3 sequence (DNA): TGTGCCAGCAGCGTAGAACGGGAATCCTACGAGCAGTACTTC. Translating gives CASSVERESYEQYF. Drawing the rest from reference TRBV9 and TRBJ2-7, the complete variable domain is DSGVTQTPKHLITATGQRVTLRCSPRSGDLSVYWYQQSLDQGLQFLIQYYNGEERAKGNILERFSAQQFPDLHSELNLSSLELGDSALYFCASSVERESYEQYFGPGTRLTVT.

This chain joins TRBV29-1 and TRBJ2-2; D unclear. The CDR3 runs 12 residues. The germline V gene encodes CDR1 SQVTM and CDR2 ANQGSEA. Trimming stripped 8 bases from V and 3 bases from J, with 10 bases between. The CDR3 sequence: CSSRGYTGELFF. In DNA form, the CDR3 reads TGCAGCAGTCGAGGATACACCGGGGAGCTGTTTTTT.

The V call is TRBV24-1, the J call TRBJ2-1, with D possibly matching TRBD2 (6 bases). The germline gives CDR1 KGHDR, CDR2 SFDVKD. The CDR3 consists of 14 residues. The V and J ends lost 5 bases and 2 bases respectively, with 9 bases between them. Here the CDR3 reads CATSGWRAYNEQFF. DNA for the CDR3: TGTGCCACCAGTGGTTGGAGGGCCTACAATGAGCAGTTCTTC.

This CDR3 reads CASSTGTGVGTGELFF. The DNA of the CDR3 is TGTGCCAGCAGCACCGGGACAGGGGTAGGAACCGGGGAGCTGTTTTTT. V usage is TRBV5-4 and J usage is TRBJ2-2; TRBD1 matches 10 bases. Germline V lookup: CDR1 SGHNT, CDR2 YYREEE (reference sequence). The CDR3 consists of 16 residues. The V and J ends lost 4 bases and 5 bases, in that order; junction bases with no gene match: 8. Full variable domain (outside the CDR3, taken from reference TRBV5-4 and TRBJ2-2): ETGVTQSPTHLIKTRGQQVTLRCSSQSGHNTVSWYQQALGQGPQFIFQYYREEENGRGNFPPRFSGLQFPNYSSELNVNALELDDSALYLCASSTGTGVGTGELFFGEGSRLTVL.

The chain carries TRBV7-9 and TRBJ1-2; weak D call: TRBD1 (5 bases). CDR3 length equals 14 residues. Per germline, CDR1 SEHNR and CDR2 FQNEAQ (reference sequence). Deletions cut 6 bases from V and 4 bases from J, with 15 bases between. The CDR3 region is CASRPDSPLYGYTF. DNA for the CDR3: TGTGCCAGCAGACCAGACAGCCCCCTCTATGGCTACACCTTC.

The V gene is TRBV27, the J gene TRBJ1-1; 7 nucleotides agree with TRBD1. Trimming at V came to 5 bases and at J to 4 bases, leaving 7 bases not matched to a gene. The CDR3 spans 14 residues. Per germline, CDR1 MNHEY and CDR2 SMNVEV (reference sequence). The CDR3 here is CASSNRGSGTEAFF. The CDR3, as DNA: TGTGCCAGCAGTAACAGGGGTTCGGGCACTGAAGCTTTCTTT.